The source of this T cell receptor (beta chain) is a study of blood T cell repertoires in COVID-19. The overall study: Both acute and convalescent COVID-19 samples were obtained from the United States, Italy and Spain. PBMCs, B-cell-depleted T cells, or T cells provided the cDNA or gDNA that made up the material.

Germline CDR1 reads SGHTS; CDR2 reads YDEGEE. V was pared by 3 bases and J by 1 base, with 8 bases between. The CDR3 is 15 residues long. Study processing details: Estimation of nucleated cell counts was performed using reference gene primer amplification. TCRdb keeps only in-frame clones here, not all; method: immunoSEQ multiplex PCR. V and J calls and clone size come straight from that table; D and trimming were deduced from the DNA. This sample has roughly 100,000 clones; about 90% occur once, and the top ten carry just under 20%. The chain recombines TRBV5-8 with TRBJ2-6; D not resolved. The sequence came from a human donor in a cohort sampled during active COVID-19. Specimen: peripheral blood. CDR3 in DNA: TGTGCCAGCAGCTCCTTACTTTCTGGGGCCAACGTCCTGACTTTC. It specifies CASSSLLSGANVLTF.